The TCR beta chain under discussion was sequenced for a study of ipilimumab plus nivolumab after autologous stem cell transplantation. Assay used: immunoSEQ multiplex PCR; TCRdb lists only in-frame clones, some missing. Among about 9,800 clones listed, roughly three quarters were seen once. V lost 6 bases to trimming and J lost 0 bases, with 12 bases between them. CDR1 is MNHNS, CDR2 SASEGT, per germline. This CDR3 contains 14 residues. A remark on this clone: The sample carries other DNA sequences with the same CDR3.

The chain couples TRBV6-1 to TRBJ2-7; D gene ambiguous. The receptor was derived from a female donor with multiple myeloma. The material was PBMCs, obtained in a trial of ipilimumab plus nivolumab as post-transplant consolidation. For the CDR3, the DNA is TGTGCCAGCAGAGGAGCGAGAAACTCCTACGAGCAGTACTTC. Translated, it gives CASRGARNSYEQYF.